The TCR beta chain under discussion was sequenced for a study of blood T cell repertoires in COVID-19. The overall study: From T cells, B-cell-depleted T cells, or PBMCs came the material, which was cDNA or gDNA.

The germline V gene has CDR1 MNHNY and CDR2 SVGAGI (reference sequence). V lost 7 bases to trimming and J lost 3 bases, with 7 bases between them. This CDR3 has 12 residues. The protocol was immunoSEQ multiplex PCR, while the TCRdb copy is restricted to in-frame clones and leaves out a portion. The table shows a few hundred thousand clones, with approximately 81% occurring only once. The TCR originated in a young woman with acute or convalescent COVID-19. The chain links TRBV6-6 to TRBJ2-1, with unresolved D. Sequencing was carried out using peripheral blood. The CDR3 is CASKAGYNEQFF. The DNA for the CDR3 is TGTGCCAGCAAGGCAGGCTACAATGAGCAGTTCTTC.